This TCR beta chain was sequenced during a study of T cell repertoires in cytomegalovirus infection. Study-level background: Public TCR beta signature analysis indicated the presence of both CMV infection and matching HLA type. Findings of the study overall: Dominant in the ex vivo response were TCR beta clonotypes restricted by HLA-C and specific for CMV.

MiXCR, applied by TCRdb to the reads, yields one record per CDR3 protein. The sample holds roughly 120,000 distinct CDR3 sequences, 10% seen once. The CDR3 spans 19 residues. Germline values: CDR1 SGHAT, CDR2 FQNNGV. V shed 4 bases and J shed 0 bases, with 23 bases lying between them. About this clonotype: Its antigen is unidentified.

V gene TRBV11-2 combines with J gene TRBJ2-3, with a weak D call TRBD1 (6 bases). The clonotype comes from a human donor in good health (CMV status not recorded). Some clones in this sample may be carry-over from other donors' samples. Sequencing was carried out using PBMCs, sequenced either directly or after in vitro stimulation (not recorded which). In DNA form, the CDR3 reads TGTGCCAGCAGCTCTAGCCCCCCCCGGACAGTAATAAGCACAGATACGCAGTATTTT. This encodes CASSSSPPRTVISTDTQYF.